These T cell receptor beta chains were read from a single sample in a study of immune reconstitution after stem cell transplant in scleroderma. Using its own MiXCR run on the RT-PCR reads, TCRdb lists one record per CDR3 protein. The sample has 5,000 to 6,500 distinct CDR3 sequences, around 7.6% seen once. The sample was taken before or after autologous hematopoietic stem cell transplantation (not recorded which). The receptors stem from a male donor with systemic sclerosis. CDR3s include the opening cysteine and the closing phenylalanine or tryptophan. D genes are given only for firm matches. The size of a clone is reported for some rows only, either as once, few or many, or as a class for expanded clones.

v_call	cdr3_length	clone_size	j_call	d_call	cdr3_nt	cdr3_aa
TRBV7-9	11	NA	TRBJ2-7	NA	TGTGCCAGCAGCCCCTCCTACGAGCAGTACTTC	CASSPSYEQYF
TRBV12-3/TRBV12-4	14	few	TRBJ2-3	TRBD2	TGTGCCAGCAGAGCGGGACGCCTCACAGATACGCAGTATTTT	CASRAGRLTDTQYF
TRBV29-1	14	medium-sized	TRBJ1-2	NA	TGCAGCGTTACATTAACGGGGGGTAACTATGGCTACACCTTC	CSVTLTGGNYGYTF
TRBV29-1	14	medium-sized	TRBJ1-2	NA	TGCAGCGTGCCGACCGGGAGAGATCTTTATGGCTACACCTTC	CSVPTGRDLYGYTF
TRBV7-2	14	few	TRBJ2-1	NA	TGTGCCAGCAGCTTAGCTGCGGCGGACAATGAGCAGTTCTTC	CASSLAAADNEQFF
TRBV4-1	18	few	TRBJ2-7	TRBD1	TGCGCCAGCAGCCAAGCAGACCCGTGGACAGGGACCGGTTACGAGCAGTACTTC	CASSQADPWTGTGYEQYF
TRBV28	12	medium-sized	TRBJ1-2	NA	TGTGCCAGCAGTCTGGTTGAGTATGGCTACACCTTC	CASSLVEYGYTF
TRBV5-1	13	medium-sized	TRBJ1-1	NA	TGCGCCAGCAGCTTGGAGGTAAACACTGAAGCTTTCTTT	CASSLEVNTEAFF
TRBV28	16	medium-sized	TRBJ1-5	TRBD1	TGTGCCGCAGCCTCCTATCCCGGGACAGGGTCCAAGCCCCAGCATTTT	CAAASYPGTGSKPQHF
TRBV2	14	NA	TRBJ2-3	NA	TGTGCCAGCAGCGGACTGCGAATCACAGATACGCAGTATTTT	CASSGLRITDTQYF
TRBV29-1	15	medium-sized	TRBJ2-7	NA	TGCAGCGTTGAAGATAGGGCCGAGTTCCCCTACGAGCAGTACTTC	CSVEDRAEFPYEQYF
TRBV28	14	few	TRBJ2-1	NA	TGTGCCAGCAGTTTAAGGCGGGGTTACAATGAGCAGTTCTTC	CASSLRRGYNEQFF
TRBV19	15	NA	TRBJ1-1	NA	TGTGCCAGTAGTATAGTCTCAGATTTGAACACTGAAGCTTTCTTT	CASSIVSDLNTEAFF
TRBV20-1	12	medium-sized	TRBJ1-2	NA	TGCAGTGCTAGTAAGGGGAGCCATGGCTACACCTTC	CSASKGSHGYTF
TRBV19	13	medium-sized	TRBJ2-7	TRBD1	TGTGCCAGTAGTTCGGGACAGGAGTACGAGCAGTACTTC	CASSSGQEYEQYF
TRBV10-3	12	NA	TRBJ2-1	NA	TGTGCCATCAGTGAGGGGGGTGGTGAGCAGTTCTTC	CAISEGGGEQFF
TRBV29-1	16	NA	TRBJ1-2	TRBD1	TGCAGCGTTGAAGCCCCTTCCCCACAGGGGATATATGGCTACACCTTC	CSVEAPSPQGIYGYTF
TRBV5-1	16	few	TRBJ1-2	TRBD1	TGCGCCAGCAGCTTGGCGGGACAGCCATCCAACTATGGCTACACCTTC	CASSLAGQPSNYGYTF
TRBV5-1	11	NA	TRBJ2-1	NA	TGCGCCAGCAGCTCCAAATTAGTGCAGTTCTTC	CASSSKLVQFF
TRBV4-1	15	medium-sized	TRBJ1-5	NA	TGCGCCAGCAGCCAAGAAATACCCAGCAATCAGCCCCAGCATTTT	CASSQEIPSNQPQHF
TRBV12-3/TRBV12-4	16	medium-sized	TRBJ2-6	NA	TGTGCCAGCAGTTTAGGGGGGCCTCTAGGGGCCAACGTCCTGACTTTC	CASSLGGPLGANVLTF
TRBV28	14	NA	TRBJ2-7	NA	TGTGCCAGCCGTTTTCGCTCCAACTCCTACGAGCAGTACTTC	CASRFRSNSYEQYF
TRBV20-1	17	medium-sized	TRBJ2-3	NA	TGCAGTGCTAGCGGCGCCTCAGGGGCCAACCACGGAGATACGCAGTATTTT	CSASGASGANHGDTQYF
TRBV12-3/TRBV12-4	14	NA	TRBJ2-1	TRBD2	TGTGCCAGCAGTATAGCGGGATATGCGAATGGGCAGTTCTTC	CASSIAGYANGQFF
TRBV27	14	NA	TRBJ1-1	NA	TGTGCCAGCAGTCCGCGGACAACGCACACTGAAGCTTTCTTT	CASSPRTTHTEAFF
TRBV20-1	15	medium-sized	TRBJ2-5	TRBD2	TGCAGTGTTTTAAATATAGCGGGGGGGAGAGAGACCCAGTACTTC	CSVLNIAGGRETQYF
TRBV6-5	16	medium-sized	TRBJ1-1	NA	TGTGCCAGCAGTTACTTTGGTGGCAGGTCGGCGATTGAAGCTTTCTTT	CASSYFGGRSAIEAFF
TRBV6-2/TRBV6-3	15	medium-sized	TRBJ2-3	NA	TGTGCCAGCCGCCCAGGGCTTCTGGTCACAGATACGCAGTATTTT	CASRPGLLVTDTQYF
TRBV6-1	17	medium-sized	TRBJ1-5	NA	TGTGCCAGCAGCCCCGATCCAACACCGTATAGCAATCAGCCCCAGCATTTT	CASSPDPTPYSNQPQHF
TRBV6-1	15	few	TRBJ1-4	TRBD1	TGTGCCAGCAGTGAAATGACAGGGGTTAATGAAAAACTGTTTTTT	CASSEMTGVNEKLFF
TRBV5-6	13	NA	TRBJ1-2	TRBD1	TGTGCCAGCAGCTCGACCGGACAGGGAGAGGTCCTCTTC	CASSSTGQGEVLF
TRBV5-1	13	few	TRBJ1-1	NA	TGCGCCAGCAACCCAGGGGACGACACTGAAGCTTTCTTT	CASNPGDDTEAFF
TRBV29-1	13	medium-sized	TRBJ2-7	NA	TGCAGCGTTGAAACACAGGGTGGGGTCGAGCAGTACTTC	CSVETQGGVEQYF
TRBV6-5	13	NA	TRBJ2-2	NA	TGTGCCAGCAGTTACTCGAGCACCGGGGAGCTGTTTTTT	CASSYSSTGELFF
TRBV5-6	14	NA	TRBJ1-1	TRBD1	TGTGCCAGCAGTGACCGGGACAGTATAATTTATGCTTTCTTT	CASSDRDSIIYAFF
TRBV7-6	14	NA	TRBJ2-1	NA	TGTGCCAGCAGCCCAGGGCCCAACATCAATGAGCAGTTCTTC	CASSPGPNINEQFF
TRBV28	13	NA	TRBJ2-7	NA	TGTGCCAGCGGGGCGGGACATTCTCACGAGCAGTACTTC	CASGAGHSHEQYF